These 21 T cell receptor beta chains came from one sample sequenced in a study of T cell changes during pregnancy in multiple sclerosis. Libraries were prepared by immunoSEQ multiplex PCR; TCRdb keeps only in-frame clonotypes and omits some of them. The sample contains about 61,000 clones, 75% to 90% of which appear only once. The sample was peripheral blood, taken in the first trimester of pregnancy. These receptors were obtained from a female donor in good health, enrolled as a control in a pregnancy study.

The chain carries TRBV6-1 and TRBJ1-4; weak D call: TRBD1 (5 bases). The CDR3 length is 15 residues. CDR1 and CDR2 from the germline V gene are MNHNS and SASEGT. V shed 6 bases and J shed 5 bases, with 16 bases lying between them. The CDR3 sequence: CASRAPGHLNEKLFF. CDR3 bases: TGTGCCAGCAGAGCACCCGGACACTTAAATGAAAAACTGTTTTTT.

This chain links TRBV11-3 with TRBJ2-5, with 12 nucleotides matching TRBD2. V gave up 5 bases and J gave up 4 bases; unmatched junction bases: 8. This CDR3 is built from 16 residues. The germline gives CDR1 SGHNT, CDR2 YENEEA. The CDR3 bases are TGTGCCAGCAGCCCCCCGGGACTAGCGGGTAGAGAGACCCAGTACTTC. It yields the protein CASSPPGLAGRETQYF. Full variable domain (outside the CDR3, taken from reference TRBV11-3 and TRBJ2-5): EAGVVQSPRYKIIEKKQPVAFWCNPISGHNTLYWYLQNLGQGPELLIRYENEEAVDDSQLPKDRFSAERLKGVDSTLKIQPAELGDSAVYLCASSPPGLAGRETQYFGPGTRLLVL.

This rearrangement joins TRBV4-2 to TRBJ1-4; 10 nucleotides match TRBD1. The CDR3 covers 12 residues. V was pared by 6 bases and J by 8 bases, with 0 bases of the junction left unmatched. Germline assignment: CDR1 LGHNA and CDR2 YNFKEQ. This CDR3 is CASRDRGEKLFF. CDR3 coding DNA: TGTGCCAGCAGGGACAGGGGGGAAAAACTGTTTTTT.

The chain links TRBV7-9 to TRBJ1-2; 7 bases agree with TRBD1. The CDR3 runs 15 residues. Trimming removed 5 bases from V and 0 bases from J; junction bases left unmatched: 6. CDR1 SEHNR and CDR2 FQNEAQ come from the germline V gene (reference sequence). CDR3 loop: CASSQGTDPNYGYTF. CDR3 nucleotide sequence: TGTGCCAGCAGCCAAGGGACAGACCCTAACTATGGCTACACCTTC.

This clone was seen once. The chain employs TRBV6-6 and TRBJ1-5; 8 bases are shared with TRBD1. The CDR3 covers 15 residues. From germline, CDR1 is MNHNY and CDR2 SVGAGI (reference sequence). Trimming cost V 6 bases and J 3 bases; bases outside gene matches: 7. CDR3 loop: CASSDGTGNNQPQHF. The CDR3 bases are TGTGCCAGCAGCGATGGGACAGGCAACAATCAGCCCCAGCATTTT.

The chain uses TRBV27 and TRBJ2-3, with D unclear. The CDR3 has 15 amino acids. Germline V gene data show CDR1 as MNHEY and CDR2 as SMNVEV (reference sequence). V was clipped by 6 bases and J by 0 bases, with 13 bases between them. The CDR3 sequence: CASSPGQYSTDTQYF. In DNA, the CDR3 is TGTGCCAGCAGCCCAGGCCAGTATAGCACAGATACGCAGTATTTT.

The J gene is TRBJ1-2, the V gene TRBV2, with D possibly TRBD1 on 6 matching bases. V gave up 6 bases and J gave up 8 bases, with 22 bases separating them. The CDR3 has 15 residues. Germline V gives CDR1 SNHLY, CDR2 FYNNEI. The DNA of the CDR3 is TGTGCCAGCAGCAATTTAGGATCCGACAGGTTCGGCTACACCTTC. It encodes CASSNLGSDRFGYTF.

This chain joins TRBV10-3 and TRBJ2-4; maybe TRBD1 (6 bases). This CDR3 comprises 18 residues. V was trimmed by 0 bases and J by 0 bases, leaving 15 bases between them. CDR1 and CDR2 from the germline V gene are ENHRY and SYGVKD. Here the CDR3 reads CAISESGFQGIAKNIQYF. The CDR3 bases are TGTGCCATCAGTGAGTCCGGATTTCAGGGGATAGCCAAAAACATTCAGTACTTC.

This clone was picked up one time. The rearrangement uses TRBV5-6 and TRBJ1-1; D gene unclear. Per the germline V gene, CDR1 is SGHDT and CDR2 is YYEEEE. Trimming removed 5 bases from V and 7 bases from J, with 24 bases in between. The CDR3 length is 16 residues. CDR3 sequence (DNA): TGTGCCAGCAGACGATCCGGGATCCGCTTACATATTGAAGCTTTCTTT. Protein: CASRRSGIRLHIEAFF.

The rearrangement links TRBV5-1 to TRBJ1-2; 9 nucleotides line up with TRBD1. Germline V gene lookup returns CDR1 SGHRS and CDR2 YFSETQ. Germline trimming cut 0 bases from V and 6 bases from J; bases unmatched to any gene: 9. The CDR3 consists of 16 residues. Here the CDR3 reads CASSLGFTGGADGYTF. As DNA, the CDR3 is TGCGCCAGCAGCTTGGGGTTTACAGGGGGCGCGGATGGCTACACCTTC.

J is TRBJ2-3 and V is TRBV29-1; 8 bases align to TRBD2. Germline CDR1 and CDR2: SQVTM and ANQGSEA. Trimming removed 5 bases from V and 7 bases from J; junction bases left unmatched: 8. The length of the CDR3 is 13 residues. CDR3 amino acids: CSVYQRGRNTQYF. As DNA, the CDR3 is TGCAGCGTTTATCAGCGGGGGCGAAATACGCAGTATTTT.

This rearrangement joins TRBV5-1 to TRBJ1-4; D ambiguous. Germline V gene data show CDR1 as SGHRS and CDR2 as YFSETQ. The CDR3 has 14 residues. V lost 7 bases and J 6 bases, leaving 16 bases between the germline ends. The CDR3 nucleotides read TGCGCCAGCCGGGGAGGGATTTCTGATGAAAAACTGTTTTTT. Its protein is CASRGGISDEKLFF.

The chain recombines TRBV6-5 with TRBJ1-2; TRBD1 agrees at 9 bases. V was clipped by 5 bases and J by 7 bases; unmatched bases: 5. From germline, CDR1 is MNHEY and CDR2 SVGAGI. The CDR3 consists of 13 residues. CDR3 in amino acids: CASSPTGGLGYTF. The CDR3 DNA reads TGTGCCAGCAGTCCTACAGGGGGCCTTGGCTACACCTTC.

The chain has TRBV11-2 and TRBJ2-7; 8 positions agree with TRBD1. The V gene end was trimmed by 5 bases and the J gene end by 3 bases; junction bases not matched to a gene: 9. The CDR3 runs to 15 residues. Germline CDR1 is SGHAT and CDR2 is FQNNGV. The CDR3 DNA reads as TGTGCCAGCAGCAAAATCAGGGGGCCCATCTACGAGCAGTACTTC. This encodes CASSKIRGPIYEQYF.

This clone was seen a single time. This chain uses TRBV10-3 with TRBJ2-7; TRBD1 might be the D (6 bases). CDR1 is ENHRY and CDR2 is SYGVKD in the germline V gene. Trimming took 6 bases from V and 6 from J, leaving 18 bases between them. The CDR3 runs to 14 residues. The chain's CDR3 is CAIRAGTQLGEQYF. As DNA, the CDR3 is TGTGCCATCAGAGCCGGGACACAATTGGGCGAGCAGTACTTC.

This chain connects TRBV9 to TRBJ1-4; maybe TRBD1 (5 bases). Germline assignment: CDR1 SGDLS and CDR2 YYNGEE. V was trimmed by 0 bases and J by 1 base, leaving 13 bases between them. The CDR3 has 17 amino acids. The CDR3 nucleotides are TGTGCCAGCAGCGTAGGTTTCCAGGGTGGAACTAATGAAAAACTGTTTTTT. Translated, it gives CASSVGFQGGTNEKLFF.

The rearrangement uses TRBV4-3 and TRBJ1-2, with TRBD1 as a possible D gene (6 bases). This CDR3 contains 15 residues. Germline CDR1 and CDR2: LGHNA and YSLEER. Trimming removed 3 bases at V and 2 bases at J, with 13 bases between. CDR3 DNA: TGCGCCAGCAGCCATGCTTTGGACAGCAACTATGGCTACACCTTC. This sequence encodes CASSHALDSNYGYTF.

V usage is TRBV11-3 and J usage is TRBJ1-1; 9 bases map to TRBD1. CDR1 is SGHNT and CDR2 is YENEEA in the germline V gene. The CDR3 has 15 amino acids. V was pared by 6 bases and J by 4 bases, with 9 bases of the junction left unmatched. The CDR3, as DNA: TGTGCCAGCAGGTATGGACAGGGGACGAGCACTGAAGCTTTCTTT. Translating it yields CASRYGQGTSTEAFF.

The chain couples TRBV5-4 to TRBJ2-1, with 8 nucleotides matching TRBD1. CDR1 and CDR2 (germline): SGHNT, YYREEE (reference sequence). The CDR3 loop spans 14 amino acids. Losses at the gene ends were 3 bases for V and 9 bases for J; bases not matched to a gene: 8. CDR3 bases: TGTGCCAGCAGCTCGGACAGGGAGAGGAGTGAGCAGTTCTTC. Translated, it gives CASSSDRERSEQFF.

The chain carries TRBV30 and TRBJ2-6, with D hard to call. In germline, CDR1 is GTSNPN, CDR2 SVGIG (reference sequence). The CDR3 consists of 13 residues. Between the trimmed V and J ends, which lost 5 bases and 3 bases, there was a span of 8 bases. The CDR3 sequence is CAWGEFGANVLTF. The CDR3 DNA sequence: TGTGCCTGGGGAGAGTTTGGGGCCAACGTCCTGACTTTC.

The rearrangement uses TRBV5-4 and TRBJ1-2, with TRBD1 as a possible D gene (6 bases). Trimming took 4 bases from V and 3 from J, leaving 10 bases between them. Germline V gene sequence: CDR1 SGHNT, CDR2 YYREEE (reference sequence). This CDR3 has 13 residues. Here the CDR3 DNA reads TGTGCCAGCAGCCTACAGGGTCACTATGGCTACACCTTC. Protein: CASSLQGHYGYTF. Filled out from reference TRBV5-4 and TRBJ1-2, the complete variable domain reads ETGVTQSPTHLIKTRGQQVTLRCSSQSGHNTVSWYQQALGQGPQFIFQYYREEENGRGNFPPRFSGLQFPNYSSELNVNALELDDSALYLCASSLQGHYGYTFGSGTRLTVV.